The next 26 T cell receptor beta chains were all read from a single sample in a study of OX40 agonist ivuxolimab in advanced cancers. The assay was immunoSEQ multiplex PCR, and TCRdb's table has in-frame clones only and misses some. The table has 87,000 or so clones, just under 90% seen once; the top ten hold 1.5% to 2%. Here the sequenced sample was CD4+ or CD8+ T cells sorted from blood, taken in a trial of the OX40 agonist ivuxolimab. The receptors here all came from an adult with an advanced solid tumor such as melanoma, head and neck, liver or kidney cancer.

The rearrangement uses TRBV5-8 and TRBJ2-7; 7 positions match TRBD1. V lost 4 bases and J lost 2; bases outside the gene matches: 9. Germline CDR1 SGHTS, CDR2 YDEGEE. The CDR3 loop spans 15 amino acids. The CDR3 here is CASSHRPQGAYEQYF. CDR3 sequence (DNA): TGTGCCAGCAGCCACAGGCCCCAGGGGGCCTACGAGCAGTACTTC.

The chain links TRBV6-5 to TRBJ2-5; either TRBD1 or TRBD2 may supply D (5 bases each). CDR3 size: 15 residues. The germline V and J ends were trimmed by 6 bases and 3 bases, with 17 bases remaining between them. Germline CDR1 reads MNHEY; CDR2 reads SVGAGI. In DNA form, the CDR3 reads TGTGCCAGCAGGTCCATGGGTGGGGGAAAAGAGACCCAGTACTTC. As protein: CASRSMGGGKETQYF.

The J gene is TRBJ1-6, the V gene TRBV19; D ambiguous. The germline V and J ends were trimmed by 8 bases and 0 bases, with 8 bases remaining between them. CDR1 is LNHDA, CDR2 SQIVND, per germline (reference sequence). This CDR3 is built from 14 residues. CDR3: CASDTSSYNSPLHF. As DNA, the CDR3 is TGTGCCAGTGACACTAGCTCCTATAATTCACCCCTCCACTTT. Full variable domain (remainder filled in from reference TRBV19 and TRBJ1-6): DGGITQSPKYLFRKEGQNVTLSCEQNLNHDAMYWYRQDPGQGLRLIYYSQIVNDFQKGDIAEGYSVSREKKESFPLTVTSAQKNPTAFYLCASDTSSYNSPLHFGNGTRLTVT.

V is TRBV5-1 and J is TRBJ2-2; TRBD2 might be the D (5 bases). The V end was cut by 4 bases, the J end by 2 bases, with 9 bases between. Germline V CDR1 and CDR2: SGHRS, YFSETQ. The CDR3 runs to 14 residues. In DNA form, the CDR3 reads TGCGCCAGCAGCAATCTAGCTAACACCGGGGAGCTGTTTTTT. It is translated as CASSNLANTGELFF.

The CDR3 sequence is CASSASGRATGELFF. CDR3 bases: TGTGCCAGCAGCGCTAGCGGGAGGGCCACGGGGGAGCTGTTTTTT. The J gene is TRBJ2-2, the V gene TRBV9; 12 bases line up with TRBD2. Germline V gives CDR1 SGDLS, CDR2 YYNGEE. The CDR3 length is 15 residues. With 3 bases clipped from V and 8 bases from J, the junction kept 5 bases outside the gene matches.

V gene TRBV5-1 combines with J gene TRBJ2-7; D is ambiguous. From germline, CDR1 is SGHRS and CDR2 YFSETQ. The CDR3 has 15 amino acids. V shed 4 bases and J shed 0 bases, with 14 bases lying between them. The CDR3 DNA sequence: TGCGCCAGCAGCCCTGGACCATGGAGCTCCTACGAGCAGTACTTC. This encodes CASSPGPWSSYEQYF.

CDR3 DNA sequence: TGTGCCAGCAGCGTAGGTTTTTTGGGTCAGGGCACAGATACGCAGTATTTT. Protein: CASSVGFLGQGTDTQYF. The chain is built from TRBV9 and TRBJ2-3; D ambiguous. Germline CDR1 SGDLS, CDR2 YYNGEE. The ends were cut back, 0 bases at V and 1 base at J, with 15 bases in the middle. The CDR3 spans 17 residues.

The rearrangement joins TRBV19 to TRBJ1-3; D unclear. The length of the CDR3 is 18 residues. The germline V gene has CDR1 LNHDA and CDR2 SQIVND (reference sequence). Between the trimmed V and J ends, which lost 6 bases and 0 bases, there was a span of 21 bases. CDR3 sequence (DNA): TGTGCCAGTAGCCGTTGGGCCCAACATCCTCTCTCTGGAAACACCATATATTTT. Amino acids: CASSRWAQHPLSGNTIYF.

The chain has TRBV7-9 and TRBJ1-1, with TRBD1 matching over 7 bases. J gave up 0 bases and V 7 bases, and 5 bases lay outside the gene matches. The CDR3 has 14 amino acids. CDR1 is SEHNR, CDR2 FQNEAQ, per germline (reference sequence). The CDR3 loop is CASNRQGMNTEAFF. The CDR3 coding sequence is TGTGCCAGCAATCGACAGGGAATGAACACTGAAGCTTTCTTT.

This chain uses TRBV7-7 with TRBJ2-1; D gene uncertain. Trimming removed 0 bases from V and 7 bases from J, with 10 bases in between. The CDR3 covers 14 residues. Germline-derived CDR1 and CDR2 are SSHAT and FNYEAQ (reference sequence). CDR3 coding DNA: TGTGCCAGCAGCTTAGCGGGAAGACGTAATGAGCAGTTCTTC. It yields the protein CASSLAGRRNEQFF. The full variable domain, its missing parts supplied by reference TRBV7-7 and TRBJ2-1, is GAGVSQSPRYKVTKRGQDVTLRCDPISSHATLYWYQQALGQGPEFLTYFNYEAQPDKSGLPSDRFSAERPEGSISTLTIQRTEQRDSAMYRCASSLAGRRNEQFFGPGTRLTVL.

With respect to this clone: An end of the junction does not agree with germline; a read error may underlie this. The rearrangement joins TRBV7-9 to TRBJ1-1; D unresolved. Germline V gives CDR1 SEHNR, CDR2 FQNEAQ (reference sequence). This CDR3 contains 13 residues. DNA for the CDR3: TGCGCCAGCAGCTTGTTGGACCGAACTGAAGCTTTCTTT. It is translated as CASSLLDRTEAFF.

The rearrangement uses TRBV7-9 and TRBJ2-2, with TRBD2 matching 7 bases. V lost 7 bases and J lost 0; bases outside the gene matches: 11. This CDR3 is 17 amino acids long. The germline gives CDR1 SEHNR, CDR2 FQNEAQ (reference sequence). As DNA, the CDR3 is TGTGCCAGCACACCACCCAGCGGGGCCGCGAACACCGGGGAGCTGTTTTTT. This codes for CASTPPSGAANTGELFF. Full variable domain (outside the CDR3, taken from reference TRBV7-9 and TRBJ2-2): DTGVSQNPRHKITKRGQNVTFRCDPISEHNRLYWYRQTLGQGPEFLTYFQNEAQLEKSRLLSDRFSAERPKGSFSTLEIQRTEQGDSAMYLCASTPPSGAANTGELFFGEGSRLTVL.

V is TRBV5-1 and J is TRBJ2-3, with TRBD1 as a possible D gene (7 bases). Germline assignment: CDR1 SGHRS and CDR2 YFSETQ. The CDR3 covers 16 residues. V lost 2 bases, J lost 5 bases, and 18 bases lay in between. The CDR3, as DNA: TGCGCCAGCAGCTTCCCTACAGGGGCCGGGGGAGATACGCAGTATTTT. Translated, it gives CASSFPTGAGGDTQYF.

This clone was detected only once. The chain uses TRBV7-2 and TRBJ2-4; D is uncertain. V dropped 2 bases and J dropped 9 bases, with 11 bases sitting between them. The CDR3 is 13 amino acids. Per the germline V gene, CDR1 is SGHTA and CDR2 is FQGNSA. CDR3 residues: CASSLNVPIIQYF. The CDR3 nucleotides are TGTGCCAGCAGCTTAAACGTCCCTATCATTCAGTACTTC.

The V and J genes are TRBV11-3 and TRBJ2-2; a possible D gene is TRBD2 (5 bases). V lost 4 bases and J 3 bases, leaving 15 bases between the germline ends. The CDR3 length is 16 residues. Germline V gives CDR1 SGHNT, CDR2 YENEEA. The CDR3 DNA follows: TGTGCCAGCAGCTCCCAAGGAGGTCCGGACACCGGGGAGCTGTTTTTT. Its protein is CASSSQGGPDTGELFF.

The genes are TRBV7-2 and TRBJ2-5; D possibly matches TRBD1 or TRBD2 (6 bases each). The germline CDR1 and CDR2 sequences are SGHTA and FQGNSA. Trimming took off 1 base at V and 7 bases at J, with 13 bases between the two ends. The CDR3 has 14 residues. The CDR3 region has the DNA TGTGCCAGCAGCTTAGGGGGGGCGCCGGGGACCCAGTACTTC. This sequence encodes CASSLGGAPGTQYF. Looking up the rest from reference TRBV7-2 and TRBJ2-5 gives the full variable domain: GAGVSQSPSNKVTEKGKDVELRCDPISGHTALYWYRQSLGQGLEFLIYFQGNSAPDKSGLPSDRFSAERTGGSVSTLTIQRTQQEDSAVYLCASSLGGAPGTQYFGPGTRLLVL.

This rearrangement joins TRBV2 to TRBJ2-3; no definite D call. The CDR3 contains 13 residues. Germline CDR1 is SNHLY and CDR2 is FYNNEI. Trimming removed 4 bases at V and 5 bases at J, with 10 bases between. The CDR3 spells CASSGGSGDTQYF. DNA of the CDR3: TGTGCCAGCAGTGGAGGTTCGGGAGATACGCAGTATTTT.

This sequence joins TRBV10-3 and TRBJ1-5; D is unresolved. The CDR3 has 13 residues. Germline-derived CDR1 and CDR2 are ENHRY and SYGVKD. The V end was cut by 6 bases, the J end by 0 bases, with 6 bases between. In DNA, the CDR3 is TGTGCCATCAGGGGGTATAGCAATCAGCCCCAGCATTTT. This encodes CAIRGYSNQPQHF.

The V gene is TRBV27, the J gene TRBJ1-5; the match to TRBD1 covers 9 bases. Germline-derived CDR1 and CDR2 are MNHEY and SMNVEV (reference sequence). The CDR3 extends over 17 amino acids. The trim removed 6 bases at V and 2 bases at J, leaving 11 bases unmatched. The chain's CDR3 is CASRGTGFGVGNQPQHF. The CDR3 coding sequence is TGTGCCAGCAGAGGGACAGGGTTTGGGGTCGGCAATCAGCCCCAGCATTTT.

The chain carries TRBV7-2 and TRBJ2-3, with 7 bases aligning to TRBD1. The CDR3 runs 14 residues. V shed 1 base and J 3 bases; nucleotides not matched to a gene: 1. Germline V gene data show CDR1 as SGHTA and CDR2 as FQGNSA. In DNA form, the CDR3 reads TGTGCCAGCAGCTTAGGACAGGGAACAGATACGCAGTATTTT. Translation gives CASSLGQGTDTQYF.

This CDR3 is CASSSRDRGTEAFF. In nucleotides, the CDR3 is TGTGCCAGTAGTAGCCGGGACAGGGGCACTGAAGCTTTCTTT. This chain connects TRBV19 to TRBJ1-1, with 10 bases identical to TRBD1. The CDR3 length is 14 residues. Germline assignment: CDR1 LNHDA and CDR2 SQIVND (reference sequence). The ends lost 4 bases at V and 4 bases at J; junction bases unmatched: 3. Full variable domain (outside the CDR3, taken from reference TRBV19 and TRBJ1-1): DGGITQSPKYLFRKEGQNVTLSCEQNLNHDAMYWYRQDPGQGLRLIYYSQIVNDFQKGDIAEGYSVSREKKESFPLTVTSAQKNPTAFYLCASSSRDRGTEAFFGQGTRLTVV.

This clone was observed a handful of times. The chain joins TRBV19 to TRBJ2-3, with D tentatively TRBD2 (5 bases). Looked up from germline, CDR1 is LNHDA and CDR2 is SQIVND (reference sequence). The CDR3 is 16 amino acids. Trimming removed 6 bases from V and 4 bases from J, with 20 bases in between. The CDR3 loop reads CASSMTLSSSADTQYF. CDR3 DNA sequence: TGTGCCAGTAGCATGACACTTTCTAGCTCCGCAGATACGCAGTATTTT.

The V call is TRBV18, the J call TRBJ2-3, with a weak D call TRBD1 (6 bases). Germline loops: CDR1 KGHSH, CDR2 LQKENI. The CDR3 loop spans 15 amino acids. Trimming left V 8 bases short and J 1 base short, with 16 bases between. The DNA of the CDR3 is TGTGCCAGCGCCCTGGGAGCAGGGGGCACAGATACGCAGTATTTT. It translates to CASALGAGGTDTQYF.

The CDR3 DNA reads as TGTGCCAGCAGTTTACCAGGGGGCCGGAATGGCTACACCTTC. This translates into CASSLPGGRNGYTF. The rearrangement uses TRBV27 and TRBJ1-2, with 8 nucleotides matching TRBD1. The ends lost 2 bases at V and 6 bases at J; junction bases unmatched: 5. The germline V gene has CDR1 MNHEY and CDR2 SMNVEV (reference sequence). The CDR3 covers 14 residues.

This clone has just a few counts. The CDR3 loop is CAWKQLETQYF. The DNA for the CDR3 is TGTGCCTGGAAACAGTTGGAGACCCAGTACTTC. The gene calls are TRBV30 and TRBJ2-5; D remains ambiguous. Germline CDR1 and CDR2: GTSNPN and SVGIG (reference sequence). Trimming cost V 4 bases and J 5 bases, with 8 bases left between them. This CDR3 is 11 amino acids long.

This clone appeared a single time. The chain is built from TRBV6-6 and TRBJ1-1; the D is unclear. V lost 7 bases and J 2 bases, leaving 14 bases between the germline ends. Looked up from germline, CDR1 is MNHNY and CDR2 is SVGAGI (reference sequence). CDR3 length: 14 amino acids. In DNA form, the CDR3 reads TGTGCCAGCAAGGACGGGGTAGGAAACACTGAAGCTTTCTTT. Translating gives CASKDGVGNTEAFF.